This paragraph covers one T cell receptor (beta chain) sequence. Antigen unknown. The PCR contained 60 Vbeta and 13 Jbeta primers. Sequencing used immunoSEQ multiplex PCR; TCRdb keeps in-frame clones, though not all of them. Of about 170,000 clones listed, 70% to 85% are singletons. This sample was taken from a study of cytomegalovirus exposure and HLA in healthy donors. General study findings and limits: The authors considered a cluster of highly shared sequence variants likely to be a sequencing artifact.

V gave up 4 bases and J gave up 4 bases; unmatched junction bases: 12. CDR1 SGHDT and CDR2 YYEEEE come from the germline V gene. This CDR3 contains 17 residues. This TCR came from a woman in her twenties or thirties in good health and CMV-seropositive. The sequencing input was PBMCs. V and J are TRBV5-6 and TRBJ1-3; 9 nucleotides match TRBD1. The CDR3 DNA reads as TGTGCCAGCAGCAGATACATCACAGGGGGCGCGGGAAACACCATATATTTT. Encoded protein: CASSRYITGGAGNTIYF. The full variable domain, rest sourced from reference TRBV5-6 and TRBJ1-3, is DAGVTQSPTHLIKTRGQQVTLRCSPKSGHDTVSWYQQALGQGPQFIFQYYEEEERQRGNFPDRFSGHQFPNYSSELNVNALLLGDSALYLCASSRYITGGAGNTIYFGEGSWLTVV.